This is a list of T cell receptor beta chains from one sample in a study of OX40 agonist ivuxolimab in advanced cancers. The protocol was immunoSEQ multiplex PCR, while the TCRdb copy is restricted to in-frame clones and leaves out a portion. The table shows roughly 76,000 clones, with more than 75% occurring only once. The material was CD4+ or CD8+ T cells sorted from blood, obtained in a trial of the OX40 agonist ivuxolimab. All receptors come from an adult with an advanced solid tumor such as melanoma, head and neck, liver or kidney cancer. Both conserved end residues are part of each CDR3. The D gene is left open where the match is weak. Size is omitted from some rows. Given values are once, few, many or a class for expanded clones.

14 | TRBJ2-1 | TRBV2 | - | TRBD2 | CASSPSGGPRRPFF | TGTGCCAGCAGCCCAAGCGGGGGCCCACGAAGGCCGTTCTTC
14 | TRBJ1-2 | TRBV9 | - | - | CASSARPQNYGYTF | TGTGCCAGCAGCGCCCGCCCACAGAACTATGGCTACACCTTC
16 | TRBJ1-4 | TRBV5-1 | many | - | CASSLIFFAGGEKLFF | TGCGCCAGCAGCTTGATCTTTTTTGCGGGGGGAGAAAAACTGTTTTTT
13 | TRBJ2-3 | TRBV6-5 | - | - | CASTPGGTDTQYF | TGTGCCAGCACTCCCGGGGGCACAGATACGCAGTATTTT
13 | TRBJ1-1 | TRBV6-5 | - | - | CASSYSAWTEAFF | TGTGCCAGCAGTTACTCCGCTTGGACTGAAGCTTTCTTT
16 | TRBJ2-2 | TRBV5-1 | - | - | CASSTGTIPGTGELFF | TGCGCCAGCAGCACCGGGACAATTCCGGGCACCGGGGAGCTGTTTTTT
18 | TRBJ2-4 | TRBV7-9 | - | - | CASSHIPAGPGRKNIQYF | TGTGCCAGCAGTCATATTCCGGCGGGTCCGGGACGGAAAAACATTCAGTACTTC
16 | TRBJ1-2 | TRBV5-5 | - | - | CASSLAVRLGGYGYTF | TGTGCCAGCAGCTTGGCCGTTAGGCTGGGGGGCTATGGCTACACCTTC
17 | TRBJ1-3 | TRBV28 | - | - | CASSPSLKGTLGNTIYF | TGTGCCAGCAGTCCAAGCTTAAAGGGGACACTTGGAAACACCATATATTTT
13 | TRBJ2-6 | TRBV14 | - | - | CASSYPGANVLTF | TGTGCCAGCAGCTACCCTGGGGCCAACGTCCTGACTTTC